A selection of T cell receptor beta chains follows, all from one sample in a study of regulatory T cells in long-lasting Graves disease. A single record per CDR3 protein comes from TCRdb applying MiXCR to the multiplex PCR reads. The sample contains more than 350,000 distinct CDR3 sequences, about 15% of which appear only once. The same sample was also used in a study of T cells in Graves' hyperthyroidism and ophthalmopathy.

The sequenced sample was peripheral blood mononuclear cells (PBMCs), obtained at new diagnosis, from a patient treated with antithyroid drugs. The source is a woman in her thirties with Graves disease. The conserved cysteine and the conserved F or W are not part of the CDR3 here. D genes are given only for firm matches.

v_gene	d_gene	len	CDR3aa
TRBV15	-	16	ATSRPGSPGLAKNIQY
TRBV20-1	-	11	SAPQRVDNTIY
TRBV28	TRBD1	12	ASSLPDRVSLAF
TRBV7-9	-	11	ASSSPGVPEQY
TRBV29-1	TRBD1	10	SEDRGEETQY
TRBV12-3/TRBV12-4	TRBD1	13	ASSSTGGSHQPQH
TRBV4-1	TRBD2	18	ASSHSVRGTSGSGANVLT
TRBV19	TRBD1	11	ASSETGSGGYT
TRBV5-5	-	15	ASSWWRPRSTSSEQY
TRBV12-5	-	15	ASGLVPWGVSKNIQY
TRBV2	TRBD1	13	ARGFAGTGGYEQY
TRBV6-1	TRBD2	22	ASSPLGNPPQASGRAPNTGELF
TRBV7-2	-	11	ATSLDNNSPLH
TRBV7-8	TRBD2	13	ASSSLGGRGETQY
TRBV11-2	TRBD1	13	ASSPPGGYYNEQF
TRBV6-1	TRBD1	14	ASSFGTGVVSTEAF
TRBV15	TRBD2	16	ATSRDFTSGRASDTQY
TRBV24-1	-	15	ATSDPSAQSSYNEQF
TRBV18	-	13	ASSPWTSSTDTQY
TRBV24-1	-	12	ATSAAQPDYGYT
TRBV20-1	TRBD2	15	SARDRTSGMYTGELF
TRBV2	-	10	ASSEPTNTQY
TRBV14	-	15	ASSQAGTPSSGNTIY
TRBV5-8	TRBD2	15	ASSLAKTSGSTGELF
TRBV28	-	11	ASTPFSYNEQF
TRBV7-9	-	13	ASSLTPSMDYEQY
TRBV24-1	-	13	ATSDFAAGRHEQY